Only one count was recorded for the clone carrying this T cell receptor beta chain. This sample was taken from a study of control samples from healthy donors and cancer patients. V lost 5 bases and J 4 bases, leaving 9 bases between the germline ends. Germline V gene data show CDR1 as LNHDA and CDR2 as SQIVND (reference sequence). The CDR3 spans 13 residues. The protocol was immunoSEQ multiplex PCR, while the TCRdb copy is restricted to in-frame clones and leaves out a portion. There are roughly 120,000 clones in the sample; 88% occur only once, and 3.7% lies in the top ten. This TCR was sampled from an older woman with lung cancer. The rearrangement links TRBV19 to TRBJ1-5; D not resolved. The sequencing sample was made of PBMCs. Here the CDR3 reads CASSSQKNQPQHF. The CDR3 DNA reads TGTGCCAGTAGTTCGCAGAAAAATCAGCCCCAGCATTTT.